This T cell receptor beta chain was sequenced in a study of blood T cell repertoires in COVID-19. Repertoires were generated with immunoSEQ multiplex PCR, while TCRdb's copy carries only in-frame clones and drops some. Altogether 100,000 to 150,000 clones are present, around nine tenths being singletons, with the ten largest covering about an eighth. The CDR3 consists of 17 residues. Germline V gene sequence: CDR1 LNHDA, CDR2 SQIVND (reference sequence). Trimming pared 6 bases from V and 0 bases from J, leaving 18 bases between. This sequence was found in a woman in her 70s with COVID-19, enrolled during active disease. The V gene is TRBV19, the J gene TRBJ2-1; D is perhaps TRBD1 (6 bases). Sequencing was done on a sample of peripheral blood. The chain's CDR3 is CASSRGPLKSSYNEQFF. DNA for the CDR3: TGTGCCAGTAGCAGGGGCCCTTTGAAAAGCTCCTACAATGAGCAGTTCTTC. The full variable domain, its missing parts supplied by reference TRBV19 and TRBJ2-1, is DGGITQSPKYLFRKEGQNVTLSCEQNLNHDAMYWYRQDPGQGLRLIYYSQIVNDFQKGDIAEGYSVSREKKESFPLTVTSAQKNPTAFYLCASSRGPLKSSYNEQFFGPGTRLTVL.